This T cell receptor beta chain is drawn from a study of blood T cell repertoires in COVID-19. Study in general: Whether acute or convalescent, the COVID-19 samples came from the United States, Italy and Spain. PBMCs, B-cell-depleted T cells, or T cells provided the cDNA or gDNA that made up the material.

CDR3 length: 13 amino acids. Per the germline V gene, CDR1 is SGDLS and CDR2 is YYNGEE. V lost 0 bases and J lost 7, with 10 bases in between. As handled by the study authors: Cell counts per sample came from amplifying reference gene primers. Libraries were prepared by immunoSEQ multiplex PCR; TCRdb keeps only in-frame clonotypes and omits some of them. That table is the source of V, J and clone size, and D and trimming were worked out from the DNA. The sample yields some 150,000 clones, about four fifths seen once. Specimen: peripheral blood. The receptor's source is a woman aged 80 or over with acute or convalescent COVID-19. The V gene is TRBV9, the J gene TRBJ2-5, with a possible D match to TRBD2 (6 bases). DNA for the CDR3: TGTGCCAGCAGCGTAGAGGCTAGCGTGACCCAGTACTTC. Its translation is CASSVEASVTQYF. Together with reference TRBV9 and TRBJ2-5, the CDR3 gives the full variable domain: DSGVTQTPKHLITATGQRVTLRCSPRSGDLSVYWYQQSLDQGLQFLIQYYNGEERAKGNILERFSAQQFPDLHSELNLSSLELGDSALYFCASSVEASVTQYFGPGTRLLVL.